The 10 T cell receptor beta chains below all came from one sample that was sequenced in a study of spatial heterogeneity in lung cancer. Overall study results and limits: It was found that expanded intratumoral alpha and beta TCR counts tracked tumor mutation counts.

Which antigens these TCRs recognize remains unknown. TCRdb processed the 5' RACE reads anew with MiXCR; each CDR3 protein has one entry. The sample has about 6,800 distinct CDR3 sequences; 13% to 15% are singletons. The time point denotes: sample taken at primary tumor resection. The source material was lung tumor tissue, sampled at surgery. These receptor sequences come from a male donor with early-stage non-small cell lung cancer.

This clonotype was recorded at least ten times. For a library built for alpha chains, this beta chain is a stray read; little rests on its size. The chain joins TRBV6-2 or TRBV6-3 to TRBJ2-3; D perhaps matches TRBD2 (6 bases). Germline loops: CDR1 MNHEY, CDR2 SVGEGT. Deletions cut 5 bases from V and 3 bases from J, with 18 bases between. There are 16 residues in the CDR3. The CDR3 is CASSLAKFPSTDTQYF. In DNA form, the CDR3 reads TGTGCCAGCAGTCTAGCGAAGTTTCCTAGTACAGATACGCAGTATTTT.

Details on this clonotype: Being off target in a library aimed at alpha chains, this beta chain has a size of little meaning. The rearrangement joins TRBV11-2 to TRBJ1-1; D is perhaps TRBD1 (5 bases). Germline lookup yields CDR1 SGHAT and CDR2 FQNNGV. Deletions cut 4 bases from V and 3 bases from J, with 9 bases between. This CDR3 comprises 13 residues. CDR3 coding DNA: TGTGCCAGCAGCTCGACAGTGGACACTGAAGCTTTCTTT. Translating gives CASSSTVDTEAFF.

Sample share makes this clonotype medium-sized. The library was built for alpha chains, so this beta chain is an off-target read and its size means little. The V gene is TRBV7-8, the J gene TRBJ1-6; possibly TRBD1 for D (5 bases). The V and J ends lost 5 bases and 5 bases respectively, with 37 bases between them. Germline V gene data show CDR1 as SGHVS and CDR2 as FQNEAQ. The CDR3 covers 23 residues. The CDR3 DNA reads TGTGCCAGCAGCGTTTTCTTCTCCGAGTTGCTCGATTTATGGGGCACTCATAATTCACCCCTCCACTTT. Translated, it gives CASSVFFSELLDLWGTHNSPLHF.

Ten or more counts support this clonotype. This beta chain is a stray read from a library made for alpha chains; its abundance is not meaningful. The chain joins TRBV6-5 to TRBJ1-5; tentatively, D is TRBD1 (5 bases). The CDR3 runs to 13 residues. The germline CDR1 and CDR2 sequences are MNHEY and SVGAGI. Trimming pared 5 bases from V and 9 bases from J, leaving 14 bases between. CDR3 coding DNA: TGTGCCAGCAGTCGACAGTCTGGGGGGCCCCAGCATTTT. Translation: CASSRQSGGPQHF.

This clonotype was detected a few times. Since the library was made to target alpha chains, this beta chain is a stray read and its abundance is not meaningful. This chain links TRBV6-1 with TRBJ1-5; 7 nucleotides line up with TRBD1. The CDR3 covers 14 residues. The germline V gene has CDR1 MNHNS and CDR2 SASEGT. Losses at the gene ends were 5 bases for V and 7 bases for J; bases not matched to a gene: 8. CDR3: CASSPTGARQPQHF. CDR3 coding DNA: TGTGCCAGCAGTCCCACAGGGGCGCGACAGCCCCAGCATTTT.

This clonotype was counted at least ten times. This beta chain is an off-target read within a library intended for alpha chains, so its frequency means little. The V and J genes are TRBV5-4 and TRBJ2-3; D call uncertain. CDR3 length equals 13 residues. Germline loops: CDR1 SGHNT, CDR2 YYREEE (reference sequence). V lost 1 base and J 6 bases, leaving 9 bases between the germline ends. The CDR3 DNA follows: TGTGCCAGCAGCTTGTATGCTACGGATACGCAGTATTTT. It translates to CASSLYATDTQYF.

This clonotype was recorded at least ten times. This beta chain is an off-target read within a library intended for alpha chains, so its frequency means little. The V call is TRBV19, the J call TRBJ1-5; 9 positions match TRBD1. Trimming removed 4 bases from V and 0 bases from J; junction bases left unmatched: 4. Germline values: CDR1 LNHDA, CDR2 SQIVND (reference sequence). CDR3 length: 16 residues. The DNA of the CDR3 is TGTGCCAGTAGTAGCGGGACAGGGAGTAGCAATCAGCCCCAGCATTTT. It translates to CASSSGTGSSNQPQHF.

Concerning this clonotype itself: The limits of the CDR3 on the DNA are not certain, so only TCRdb's listed CDR3 is given. This beta chain represents an off-target read in a library built for alpha chains; its size is of limited meaning. The chain carries TRBV4-2 and TRBJ1-1. The CDR3 length equals 19 residues, ends included. The V gene's germline CDR1 is LGHNA and CDR2 YNFKEQ. CDR3 residues: CASSFYICSALATNTEAFF.

Note on this clonotype: Being one base from a much bigger clone, this may be a read error. The size of this beta chain means little, since it is a stray read in a library made for alpha chains. V usage is TRBV7-9 and J usage is TRBJ1-2, with D unresolved. Germline values: CDR1 SEHNR, CDR2 FQNEAQ (reference sequence). Trimming shortened V by 5 bases and J by 6 bases, and 13 bases separated the two germline ends. The CDR3 length is 13 residues. CDR3 loop: CASSVEVVDGYTF. The CDR3 coding sequence is TGTGCCAGCAGCGTGGAGGTTGTCGATGGCTACACCTTC.

At least ten counts were recorded for this clonotype. As an off-target read in a library built for alpha chains, this beta chain has a frequency of little significance. The chain carries TRBV10-3 and TRBJ2-1; 9 nucleotides match TRBD2. Germline lookup yields CDR1 ENHRY and CDR2 SYGVKD. V was clipped by 8 bases and J by 7 bases; unmatched bases: 12. This CDR3 is built from 15 residues. The CDR3, as DNA: TGTGCCATCGCCACCGCGGGAGGGCAGGGAAATGAGCAGTTCTTC. Translating gives CAIATAGGQGNEQFF.